This T cell receptor beta chain was found in a study of T cell repertoires in cytomegalovirus infection. TCRdb called the reads again in MiXCR, with one record for every CDR3 protein. The data show under 850,000 distinct CDR3 sequences, with 30% to 40% seen just once and 15% to 20% held by the top ten. The V end lost 5 bases, the J end lost 6 bases, and 12 bases lay between the germline ends. In germline, CDR1 is MNHEY, CDR2 SMNVEV (reference sequence). The CDR3 has 13 amino acids. This clonotype was counted only a few times. The antigen is not known. The sequence was collected from a human donor in good health (CMV status not recorded). Some clones in this sample may be carry-over from other donors' samples. The chain couples TRBV27 to TRBJ2-3; D may be TRBD2 (6 bases). Material: cultured PBMCs, obtained from culture after CMV antigen stimulation. The CDR3 DNA sequence: TGTGCCAGCAGTCCCGATGGGGGGGATACGCAGTATTTT. This translates into CASSPDGGDTQYF.